This entry features one TCR beta chain sequence. Its antigen is not identified. The data belong to a study of T cell repertoires in cytomegalovirus infection. Overall study: Indicated by public TCR beta signatures were CMV infection and matching HLA type.

Study results and caveats: Based on cumulative public TCR beta family frequency, carriers of CMV plus the relevant HLA were identified. Ex vivo responses were dominated by HLA-C-restricted CMV-specific TCR beta clonotypes.

The length of the CDR3 is 15 residues. Germline V lookup: CDR1 SEHNR, CDR2 FQNEAQ (reference sequence). The V end was cut by 5 bases, the J end by 1 base, with 11 bases between. TCRdb reprocessed the reads with MiXCR, giving one entry per CDR3 protein. Of more than 650,000 distinct CDR3 sequences in the sample, under 40% are singletons; the top ten hold 2.5% to 3.5%. This sequence originates from a human donor in good health (CMV status not recorded). Some clones in this sample may be carry-over from other donors' samples. The chain carries TRBV7-9 and TRBJ2-2; D gene ambiguous. Sequencing was carried out using PBMCs. This chain's CDR3 is CASSPPEQNTGELFF. In DNA form, the CDR3 reads TGTGCCAGCAGCCCCCCTGAACAGAACACCGGGGAGCTGTTTTTT.